Presented here are 29 T cell receptor beta chains from one specimen sequenced in a study of blood T cell repertoires in COVID-19 (dated by TCRdb to about 2020). The library was made by the immunoSEQ multiplex PCR assay. TCRdb provides this immuneACCESS table in a form limited to in-frame rearrangements. Some clones are lacking; in checked studies, under half of them reflect an unresolved V gene, and why the rest are absent is not known. The sample table contains around 160,000 clones; only one count was recorded for more than 70% of them. The ten top clones hold 10% to 15% of the sample. The sample taken for sequencing was peripheral blood. Every receptor here comes from a man aged 55-75 years with active or convalescent COVID-19.

The genes are TRBV7-2 and TRBJ2-2; TRBD2 might be the D (6 bases). Trimming left V 5 bases short and J 7 bases short, with 23 bases between. The CDR3 runs to 17 residues. The germline V gene has CDR1 SGHTA and CDR2 FQGNSA. In nucleotides, the CDR3 is TGTGCCAGCAGCCGCCCCCGCGGCGGGAAAGGTGGCGGGGAGCTGTTTTTT. Protein: CASSRPRGGKGGGELFF.

This clone was observed a few times. This chain links TRBV7-2 with TRBJ1-2; D not certain. The germline gives CDR1 SGHTA, CDR2 FQGNSA. The CDR3 loop spans 11 amino acids. V dropped 5 bases and J dropped 1 base, with 2 bases sitting between them. Here the CDR3 reads CASSLNYGYTF. In nucleotides, the CDR3 is TGTGCCAGCAGCCTTAACTATGGCTACACCTTC.

This sequence joins TRBV7-8 and TRBJ2-7, with a possible D match to TRBD1 (5 bases). CDR1 SGHVS and CDR2 FQNEAQ come from the germline V gene. The CDR3 length is 14 residues. Trimming pared 5 bases from V and 1 base from J, leaving 12 bases between. CDR3 sequence reads: CASSERTTSYEQYF. The CDR3 DNA reads as TGTGCCAGCAGCGAGAGGACAACTTCCTACGAGCAGTACTTC.

The rearrangement uses TRBV6-2 or TRBV6-3 and TRBJ1-2, with D unclear. CDR3 length: 14 residues. CDR1 and CDR2 from the germline V gene are MNHEY and SVGEGT. Trimming took off 5 bases at V and 0 bases at J, with 10 bases between the two ends. DNA for the CDR3: TGTGCCAGCAGTCGTGGAGCCGCTAACTATGGCTACACCTTC. Its protein is CASSRGAANYGYTF.

The rearrangement joins TRBV2 to TRBJ2-1; 11 bases match TRBD2. CDR1 and CDR2 (germline): SNHLY, FYNNEI. V lost 7 bases and J lost 5; bases outside the gene matches: 10. This CDR3 is built from 16 residues. The CDR3 loop is CASTGLAGGGDNEQFF. The DNA of the CDR3 is TGTGCCAGCACGGGGCTAGCGGGAGGTGGAGACAATGAGCAGTTCTTC.

This chain links TRBV19 with TRBJ2-1; TRBD2 matches at 11 bases. The germline CDR1 and CDR2 sequences are LNHDA and SQIVND (reference sequence). The CDR3 has 17 amino acids. With 5 bases clipped from V and 4 bases from J, the junction kept 10 bases outside the gene matches. The CDR3 sequence is CASSLPTSGIGYNEQFF. CDR3 coding DNA: TGTGCCAGTAGTTTGCCGACTAGCGGGATAGGTTACAATGAGCAGTTCTTC.

The rearrangement uses TRBV9 and TRBJ2-4; the D is unclear. This CDR3 region has 13 residues. In germline, CDR1 is SGDLS, CDR2 YYNGEE. The V and J ends lost 0 bases and 6 bases respectively, with 7 bases between them. The CDR3 loop is CASSVDVLNIQYF. As DNA, the CDR3 is TGTGCCAGCAGCGTAGATGTCCTAAACATTCAGTACTTC.

The chain uses TRBV7-2 and TRBJ2-1; TRBD2 matches 11 bases. CDR1 SGHTA and CDR2 FQGNSA come from the germline V gene. This CDR3 has 16 residues. The junction had 10 bases not matched to a gene; V was cut back by 4 bases and J by 8 bases. The CDR3 reads CASSSHPRLAGHEQFF. The CDR3 bases are TGTGCCAGCAGCTCACATCCTAGACTAGCGGGGCATGAGCAGTTCTTC.

The gene calls are TRBV7-9 and TRBJ2-3, with TRBD1 identical over 7 bases. V dropped 5 bases and J dropped 1; count of bases not matched to a gene: 6. From germline, CDR1 is SEHNR and CDR2 FQNEAQ (reference sequence). CDR3 length equals 15 residues. For the CDR3, the DNA is TGTGCCAGCAGCCGGGGACAGTCGGGCACAGATACGCAGTATTTT. The encoded protein is CASSRGQSGTDTQYF.

The chain joins TRBV4-3 to TRBJ1-5; D is undetermined. The CDR3 is 15 residues long. Trimming stripped 0 bases from V and 4 bases from J, with 10 bases between. Germline values: CDR1 LGHNA, CDR2 YSLEER. The CDR3 coding sequence is TGCGCCAGCAGCCAAGATCCCACGCGGAATCAGCCCCAGCATTTT. Its translation is CASSQDPTRNQPQHF.

This chain connects TRBV28 to TRBJ2-3; the match to TRBD2 covers 16 bases. The CDR3 loop spans 17 amino acids. With V trimmed by 10 bases and J by 5 bases, 12 bases remained unmatched. Per the germline V gene, CDR1 is MDHEN and CDR2 is SYDVKM. For the CDR3, the DNA is TGTGCCACCGGGCCGGGACTAGCGGGAGGGCCGGGAGATACGCAGTATTTT. Encoded protein: CATGPGLAGGPGDTQYF.

The chain carries TRBV9 and TRBJ1-4; 7 bases map to TRBD1. The CDR3 has 15 amino acids. After removal of 4 bases from V and 7 bases from J, the junction contained 10 bases not matched to a gene. Looked up from germline, CDR1 is SGDLS and CDR2 is YYNGEE. In DNA form, the CDR3 reads TGTGCCAGCAGCCCCCGCGAGGGGGCGGGTGAAAAACTGTTTTTT. It specifies CASSPREGAGEKLFF.

The chain employs TRBV5-8 and TRBJ2-7; the match to TRBD1 covers 7 bases. The CDR3 totals 15 residues. Germline CDR1 and CDR2: SGHTS and YDEGEE. J gave up 5 bases and V 4 bases, and 12 bases lay outside the gene matches. The CDR3: CASSPQGQTDHEQYF. The CDR3 DNA reads TGTGCCAGCAGCCCCCAGGGACAGACAGACCACGAGCAGTACTTC.

J is TRBJ1-1 and V is TRBV7-3; 8 nucleotides line up with TRBD1. Germline assignment: CDR1 SGHTA and CDR2 FQGTGA. This CDR3 is built from 11 residues. V was clipped by 5 bases and J by 11 bases; unmatched bases: 4. CDR3 DNA: TGTGCCAGCAGCACAGGGGGTAGGGCTTTCTTT. It yields the protein CASSTGGRAFF.

The chain carries TRBV13 and TRBJ2-4; D is uncertain. V shed 4 bases and J shed 0 bases, with 19 bases lying between them. Germline-derived CDR1 and CDR2 are PRHDT and FYEKMQ (reference sequence). This CDR3 has 18 residues. The CDR3 here is CASSSGIGQALAKNIQYF. The CDR3 nucleotides read TGTGCCAGCAGCTCCGGAATTGGGCAGGCTCTAGCCAAAAACATTCAGTACTTC. The entire variable domain, with the rest obtained from reference TRBV13 and TRBJ2-4, is as follows: AAGVIQSPRHLIKEKRETATLKCYPIPRHDTVYWYQQGPGQDPQFLISFYEKMQSDKGSIPDRFSAQQFSDYHSELNMSSLELGDSALYFCASSSGIGQALAKNIQYFGAGTRLSVL.

CDR3 region: CASRGGGGGELFF. The CDR3 DNA sequence: TGTGCCAGCCGTGGAGGGGGCGGCGGGGAGCTGTTTTTT. The V call is TRBV6-6, the J call TRBJ2-2, with D maybe TRBD1 (7 bases). V lost 8 bases and J 7 bases, leaving 14 bases between the germline ends. This CDR3 has 13 residues. CDR1 is MNHNY, CDR2 SVGAGI, per germline (reference sequence).

The rearrangement joins TRBV4-3 to TRBJ2-7; D call uncertain. V was trimmed by 1 base and J by 0 bases, leaving 7 bases between them. Germline V CDR1 and CDR2: LGHNA, YSLEER. The CDR3 has 14 residues. CDR3 in DNA: TGCGCCAGCAGCCAAGCTCCGGGCTCCTACGAGCAGTACTTC. It encodes CASSQAPGSYEQYF.

This rearrangement joins TRBV7-2 to TRBJ1-3, with 7 bases identical to TRBD1. V shed 0 bases, J shed 2 bases, and the junction held 7 bases outside the gene matches. The germline V gene encodes CDR1 SGHTA and CDR2 FQGNSA. CDR3 length: 17 residues. For the CDR3, the DNA is TGTGCCAGCAGCTTAGCCCAGACAGGGTCGGCTGGAAACACCATATATTTT. It yields the protein CASSLAQTGSAGNTIYF.

The J gene is TRBJ2-2, the V gene TRBV5-1, with a tentative D call TRBD2 (6 bases). Germline lookup yields CDR1 SGHRS and CDR2 YFSETQ. V was pared by 0 bases and J by 1 base, with 10 bases between. This CDR3 contains 16 residues. The CDR3 nucleotides are TGCGCCAGCAGCTTGGGTTCGGGGGAGAACACCGGGGAGCTGTTTTTT. Protein sequence: CASSLGSGENTGELFF.

The chain recombines TRBV7-2 with TRBJ1-5; no clear D. Germline CDR1 and CDR2: SGHTA and FQGNSA. V shed 5 bases and J shed 7 bases, with 18 bases lying between them. CDR3 length: 15 amino acids. CDR3 region: CASSPSLMGGQPQHF. The CDR3 DNA sequence: TGTGCCAGCAGCCCCAGCTTGATGGGAGGACAGCCCCAGCATTTT.

The chain combines TRBV19 with TRBJ1-1, with 8 bases matching TRBD1. CDR1 and CDR2 (germline): LNHDA, SQIVND (reference sequence). Trimming at V came to 5 bases and at J to 1 base, leaving 3 bases not matched to a gene. There are 14 residues in the CDR3. CDR3 bases: TGTGCCAGTAGTGGACAGGGCAGGAACACTGAAGCTTTCTTT. Translating it yields CASSGQGRNTEAFF.

This clone occurred once. The rearrangement links TRBV21-1 to TRBJ2-1; TRBD2, as called in the table, went unchecked against the DNA. TRBV21-1 is an annotated pseudogene. The CDR3 has 12 amino acids. The chain's CDR3 is CASYLYGNEQFF. As DNA, the CDR3 is TGTGCCAGCTACCTGTACGGCAATGAGCAGTTCTTC.

The chain has TRBV15 and TRBJ1-2; D is possibly TRBD1 (6 bases). V was clipped by 5 bases and J by 4 bases, with 29 bases between them. The length of the CDR3 is 19 residues. Germline CDR1 and CDR2: LNHNV and YYDKDF (reference sequence). CDR3: CATSGPLTVIGGIGYGYTF. CDR3 DNA: TGTGCCACCAGCGGTCCCCTAACCGTGATTGGGGGCATCGGCTATGGCTACACCTTC.

The chain combines TRBV6-2 or TRBV6-3 with TRBJ2-3, with D maybe TRBD2 (6 bases). CDR3 size: 15 residues. Trimming took off 6 bases at V and 6 bases at J, with 19 bases between the two ends. Looked up from germline, CDR1 is MNHEY and CDR2 is SVGEGT. CDR3 coding DNA: TGTGCCAGCAGCCCCCCCGGGGGTCGGTCGGATACGCAGTATTTT. It translates to CASSPPGGRSDTQYF.

The chain is built from TRBV4-2 and TRBJ2-1; TRBD1 is a possible D gene (7 bases). The CDR3 extends over 16 amino acids. Per germline, CDR1 LGHNA and CDR2 YNFKEQ. Trimming removed 3 bases from V and 4 bases from J, with 16 bases in between. The CDR3 sequence is CASSQAAGQRYNEQFF. Written as DNA, the CDR3 is TGTGCCAGCAGCCAGGCCGCGGGACAGCGTTACAATGAGCAGTTCTTC.

The chain recombines TRBV9 with TRBJ2-6; D gene unclear. CDR1 and CDR2 (germline): SGDLS, YYNGEE. V was cut by 4 bases and J by 4 bases, with 12 bases left in between. The CDR3 runs 15 residues. The CDR3 region is CASSPPRGGANVLTF. The CDR3 DNA sequence: TGTGCCAGCAGCCCCCCACGCGGCGGGGCCAACGTCCTGACTTTC.

The chain links TRBV11-3 to TRBJ2-3; the match to TRBD1 covers 8 bases. The CDR3 runs to 16 residues. With 4 bases clipped from V and 2 bases from J, the junction kept 8 bases outside the gene matches. Germline assignment: CDR1 SGHNT and CDR2 YENEEA. CDR3 sequence (DNA): TGTGCCAGCAGCTCAGGACAGGGCTCCACCACAGATACGCAGTATTTT. Protein: CASSSGQGSTTDTQYF.

The chain uses TRBV2 and TRBJ2-7; no clear D gene. From germline, CDR1 is SNHLY and CDR2 FYNNEI. This CDR3 has 14 amino acids. V lost 1 base, J lost 3 bases, and 10 bases lay in between. The CDR3 region is CASSEDSGFYEQYF. Here the CDR3 DNA reads TGTGCCAGCAGTGAAGACTCCGGGTTCTACGAGCAGTACTTC.

This clone was seen a handful of times. The chain uses TRBV11-2 and TRBJ2-6; TRBD1 agrees at 10 bases. V gave up 6 bases and J gave up 0 bases; unmatched junction bases: 8. This CDR3 has 18 residues. Looked up from germline, CDR1 is SGHAT and CDR2 is FQNNGV. The CDR3 sequence is CASRLGTGAFSGANVLTF. The DNA for the CDR3 is TGTGCCAGCAGACTCGGGACAGGGGCCTTCTCTGGGGCCAACGTCCTGACTTTC.